The rows below give T cell receptor beta chains drawn from one sample of a study of T cell responses to AZD1222 COVID-19 vaccine. Method: immunoSEQ multiplex PCR; TCRdb's copy keeps in-frame clones and lacks some. The sample gives about 110,000 clones, 91% of which show up once; less than 25% is in the top ten. The sample was peripheral blood, taken on day 0 of AZD1222 vaccination. These receptors originate from an adult in good health. CDR3s include the opening cysteine and the closing phenylalanine or tryptophan. A D gene is named only where the DNA matches it firmly. Clone size is given for some rows only: seen once, a few or many times, or a class if the clone is expanded.

D gene,V gene,clone size,J gene,CDR3 protein,CDR3 DNA
.,TRBV6-2/TRBV6-3,.,TRBJ1-2,CASSFPALGGRDYGYTF,TGTGCCAGCAGTTTTCCCGCGTTGGGAGGAAGGGACTATGGCTACACCTTC
.,TRBV4-1,.,TRBJ1-5,CASSHTQGLGNQPQHF,TGCGCCAGCAGCCACACCCAGGGGCTCGGCAATCAGCCCCAGCATTTT
.,TRBV2,.,TRBJ1-4,CASSRGAGRNEKLFF,TGTGCCAGCAGTCGTGGGGCGGGTCGTAATGAAAAACTGTTTTTT
.,TRBV4-1,.,TRBJ1-6,CASSPDSLYNSPLHF,TGCGCCAGCAGCCCGGACAGCCTCTATAATTCACCCCTCCACTTT
TRBD2,TRBV2,.,TRBJ2-2,CASSPKGLAGGMANTGELFF,TGTGCCAGCAGCCCAAAGGGACTAGCGGGGGGCATGGCGAACACCGGGGAGCTGTTTTTT
.,TRBV7-8,.,TRBJ1-4,CASSHRGDEKLFF,TGTGCCAGCAGCCATAGGGGTGATGAAAAACTGTTTTTT
.,TRBV13,.,TRBJ1-6,CASSLESSPLHF,TGTGCCAGCAGCTTAGAGTCGTCACCCCTCCACTTT
TRBD1,TRBV4-1,.,TRBJ1-2,CASSQEDRVASGYTF,TGCGCCAGCAGCCAAGAAGACAGGGTAGCTAGTGGCTACACCTTC
.,TRBV15,.,TRBJ1-2,CATSRGAAIYGYTF,TGTGCCACCAGCAGAGGGGCAGCCATCTATGGCTACACCTTC
.,TRBV10-3,.,TRBJ2-2,CAISESTGSNTGELFF,TGTGCCATCAGTGAGTCAACCGGGAGTAACACCGGGGAGCTGTTTTTT
TRBD2,TRBV6-5,.,TRBJ2-3,CASSLGGKRGTQYF,TGTGCCAGCAGTTTGGGGGGGAAACGAGGTACGCAGTATTTT
TRBD2,TRBV20-1,.,TRBJ2-2,CSASGLAGDTGELFF,TGCAGTGCTAGTGGACTAGCGGGGGATACCGGGGAGCTGTTTTTT
.,TRBV7-3,few,TRBJ2-7,CASSRVVGRSSRISGEQYF,TGTGCCAGCAGCCGCGTAGTTGGGAGAAGTTCCCGGATTTCGGGGGAGCAGTACTTC
TRBD1,TRBV19,.,TRBJ2-4,CASSMVQGRENIQYF,TGTGCCAGTAGTATGGTACAGGGGCGGGAAAACATTCAGTACTTC
.,TRBV29-1,.,TRBJ2-3,CSVDSADTQYF,TGCAGCGTTGATTCGGCAGATACGCAGTATTTT
.,TRBV7-2,.,TRBJ2-2,CASSLASGNTGELFF,TGTGCCAGCAGCTTAGCCTCTGGCAACACCGGGGAGCTGTTTTTT
TRBD1,TRBV25-1,.,TRBJ1-2,CASSEYTGGHGYTF,TGTGCCAGCAGTGAATATACAGGGGGCCATGGCTACACCTTC
TRBD2,TRBV5-6,.,TRBJ2-1,CASSPETSGDRSYYNEQFF,TGTGCCAGCAGCCCTGAGACTAGCGGGGACAGATCGTACTACAATGAGCAGTTCTTC
TRBD2,TRBV3-1/TRBV3-2,.,TRBJ2-1,CASSQVAGGAAEQFF,TGTGCCAGCAGCCAAGTTGCCGGGGGGGCCGCTGAGCAGTTCTTC
.,TRBV18,.,TRBJ1-1,CASSQASSSEAFF,TGTGCCAGCTCACAGGCCAGTTCATCTGAAGCTTTCTTT
TRBD2,TRBV7-2,.,TRBJ2-7,CASSIAGLNYEQYF,TGTGCCAGCAGTATAGCGGGGCTCAATTACGAGCAGTACTTC
.,TRBV5-1,.,TRBJ1-2,CASSLVGLQYGYTF,TGCGCCAGCAGCTTGGTAGGACTTCAATATGGCTACACCTTC
TRBD1,TRBV3-1/TRBV3-2,.,TRBJ2-7,CASSQPGQGLWEQYF,TGTGCCAGCAGCCAACCGGGACAGGGGCTGTGGGAGCAGTACTTC
.,TRBV6-2/TRBV6-3,.,TRBJ1-3,CASSAGQIGNTIYF,TGTGCCAGCAGTGCCGGACAGATTGGAAACACCATATATTTT
TRBD1,TRBV10-3,.,TRBJ1-3,CAITSTGGNSGNTIYF,TGTGCCATCACCTCGACAGGGGGGAACTCTGGAAACACCATATATTTT
.,TRBV19,.,TRBJ1-2,CASTHGGDYGYTF,TGTGCCAGTACCCACGGGGGGGACTATGGCTACACCTTC
.,TRBV10-3,.,TRBJ1-1,CAISEYGTEAFF,TGTGCCATCAGTGAGTACGGAACTGAAGCTTTCTTT
.,TRBV7-2,.,TRBJ2-5,CASSSPPSWAQYF,TGTGCCAGCAGCTCACCCCCGAGTTGGGCCCAGTACTTC
.,TRBV27,.,TRBJ1-3,CASSRQHSGNTIYF,TGTGCCAGCAGTCGACAGCACTCTGGAAACACCATATATTTT
TRBD1,TRBV6-5,.,TRBJ1-5,CASSPGTGVNQPQHF,TGTGCCAGCAGCCCCGGGACAGGGGTAAATCAGCCCCAGCATTTT
.,TRBV19,.,TRBJ1-1,CASSPTQNTEAFF,TGTGCCAGTAGTCCGACTCAGAACACTGAAGCTTTCTTT
.,TRBV6-1,.,TRBJ1-4,CASSERQFNEKLFF,TGTGCCAGCAGTGAGAGGCAGTTTAATGAAAAACTGTTTTTT
.,TRBV12-5,.,TRBJ1-2,CASGLGASPGANYGYTF,TGTGCTAGTGGTTTGGGCGCGTCACCAGGAGCTAACTATGGCTACACCTTC
TRBD1,TRBV5-1,.,TRBJ1-3,CASSSGVTGENRRNTIYF,TGCGCCAGCAGCTCGGGGGTCACAGGGGAAAACAGACGAAACACCATATATTTT
.,TRBV3-1/TRBV3-2,.,TRBJ1-2,CASSHAGPMDYGYTF,TGTGCCAGCAGCCACGCCGGGCCGATGGACTATGGCTACACCTTC
.,TRBV15,.,TRBJ1-1,CATSRDNVGTEAFF,TGTGCCACCAGCAGAGATAACGTGGGCACTGAAGCTTTCTTT
TRBD2,TRBV6-6,.,TRBJ2-3,CASGASGVPTDTQYF,TGTGCCAGCGGGGCTAGCGGGGTCCCCACAGATACGCAGTATTTT
TRBD2,TRBV25-1,.,TRBJ2-7,CASTGGLYEQYF,TGTGCCAGCACGGGGGGGTTATACGAGCAGTACTTC
TRBD1,TRBV7-2,.,TRBJ2-7,CASSPGQGIGEQYF,TGTGCCAGCAGCCCGGGACAGGGGATCGGTGAGCAGTACTTC
.,TRBV3-1/TRBV3-2,.,TRBJ2-2,CASSLPRGGSRGELFF,TGTGCCAGCAGCCTGCCGAGGGGCGGAAGCAGAGGGGAGCTGTTTTTT
.,TRBV3-1/TRBV3-2,.,TRBJ2-7,CASSQERGEQYF,TGTGCCAGCAGCCAAGAAAGAGGGGAGCAGTACTTC
.,TRBV20-1,.,TRBJ1-3,CSASDWRASGNTIYF,TGCAGTGCTAGTGATTGGCGAGCCTCTGGAAACACCATATATTTT
TRBD1,TRBV5-1,.,TRBJ1-1,CASSLRQGYTEAFF,TGCGCCAGCAGCCTACGACAGGGGTACACTGAAGCTTTCTTT
.,TRBV5-1,once,TRBJ2-1,CASSLEARDRKQFF,TGCGCCAGCAGCTTGGAAGCTCGAGATCGTAAGCAGTTCTTC
.,TRBV5-1,.,TRBJ2-3,CASSLDLGADTQYF,TGCGCCAGCAGCTTAGACCTCGGAGCAGATACGCAGTATTTT
.,TRBV3-1/TRBV3-2,.,TRBJ2-7,CASSQQPHSYEQYF,TGTGCCAGCAGCCAACAACCCCACTCCTACGAGCAGTACTTC
TRBD2,TRBV5-4,.,TRBJ2-5,CASSLGLKETQYF,TGTGCCAGCAGCCTGGGACTAAAAGAGACCCAGTACTTC
.,TRBV7-9,once,TRBJ1-1,CASSFGIMNTEAFF,TGTGCCAGCAGCTTCGGAATCATGAACACTGAAGCTTTCTTT
TRBD2,TRBV6-5,.,TRBJ2-1,CASRGLAGVLNEQFF,TGTGCCAGCAGGGGACTAGCGGGGGTCCTCAATGAGCAGTTCTTC
TRBD1,TRBV7-2,.,TRBJ1-3,CASSATGGHSGNTIYF,TGTGCCAGCAGCGCAACAGGGGGACATTCAGGAAACACCATATATTTT
.,TRBV7-2,.,TRBJ1-2,CASSLATANHPGGYTF,TGTGCCAGCAGCTTAGCGACAGCGAACCACCCGGGTGGCTACACCTTC
TRBD1,TRBV18,once,TRBJ1-4,CASSPPGTGQQKLFF,TGTGCCAGCTCACCCCCCGGGACAGGCCAACAAAAACTGTTTTTT
TRBD1,TRBV6-5,.,TRBJ2-7,CASSYSGGDYEQYF,TGTGCCAGCAGTTACTCAGGGGGCGACTACGAGCAGTACTTC
TRBD1,TRBV11-2,few,TRBJ2-3,CASSLGRTGGTSSTDTQYF,TGTGCCAGCAGCTTAGGTCGGACAGGGGGTACCAGTAGCACAGATACGCAGTATTTT